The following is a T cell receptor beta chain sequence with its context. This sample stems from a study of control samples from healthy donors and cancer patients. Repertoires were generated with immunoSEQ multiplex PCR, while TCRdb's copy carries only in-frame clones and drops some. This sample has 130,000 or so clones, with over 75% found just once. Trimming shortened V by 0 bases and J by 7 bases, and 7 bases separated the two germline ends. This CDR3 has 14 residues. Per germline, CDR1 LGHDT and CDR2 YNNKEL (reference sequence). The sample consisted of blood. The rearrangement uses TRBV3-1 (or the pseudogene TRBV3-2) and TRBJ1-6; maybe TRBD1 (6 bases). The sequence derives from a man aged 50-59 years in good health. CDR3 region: CASSQDRGNSPLHF. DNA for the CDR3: TGTGCCAGCAGCCAAGATAGGGGGAATTCACCCCTCCACTTT.